The 7 T cell receptor beta chains listed next were all sequenced from one sample in a study of cytomegalovirus exposure and HLA in healthy donors. The PCR was carried out with 60 Vbeta primers and 13 Jbeta primers. The data were produced by immunoSEQ multiplex PCR, yet TCRdb's version contains in-frame clones alone and is incomplete. The sample holds roughly 53,000 clones. The sequenced sample consisted of PBMCs. The receptors originated from a female donor in good health and CMV-seronegative.

The chain couples TRBV4-1 to TRBJ1-1; 8 bases are a match to TRBD1. This CDR3 has 14 amino acids. The V and J ends lost 4 bases and 5 bases, in that order; junction bases with no gene match: 6. The V gene's germline CDR1 is MGHRA and CDR2 YSYEKL. The CDR3 spells CASSPGQGGTEAFF. In nucleotides, the CDR3 is TGCGCCAGCAGCCCCGGACAGGGCGGGACTGAAGCTTTCTTT.

The V gene is TRBV19, the J gene TRBJ1-2; TRBD1 aligns across 7 bases. Unmatched junction bases numbered 13, after V lost 3 bases and J lost 3 bases. CDR3 length equals 17 residues. Per germline, CDR1 LNHDA and CDR2 SQIVND (reference sequence). CDR3 coding DNA: TGTGCCAGTAGTATCTTCAAGACAGGGAGTCAGTACTATGGCTACACCTTC. Amino acid sequence: CASSIFKTGSQYYGYTF.

The chain has TRBV9 and TRBJ2-3; the match to TRBD2 covers 9 bases. The CDR3 has 16 amino acids. V lost 6 bases to trimming and J lost 3 bases; unmatched junction nucleotides: 11. CDR1 and CDR2 (germline): SGDLS, YYNGEE. The CDR3: CASNPSGAVSTDTQYF. The CDR3 bases are TGTGCCAGCAACCCTAGCGGGGCGGTGTCGACAGATACGCAGTATTTT.

The rearrangement uses TRBV30 and TRBJ2-5; D gene ambiguous. The CDR3 totals 13 residues. V was clipped by 6 bases and J by 0 bases, with 11 bases between them. Germline CDR1 reads GTSNPN; CDR2 reads SVGIG (reference sequence). CDR3 in DNA: TGTGCCTGCAAGACACACCACCAAGAGACCCAGTACTTC. Residues: CACKTHHQETQYF.

V is TRBV9 and J is TRBJ2-7; TRBD1 agrees at 8 bases. V was clipped by 4 bases and J by 0 bases; unmatched bases: 12. The germline V gene has CDR1 SGDLS and CDR2 YYNGEE. The CDR3 has 17 amino acids. Here the CDR3 reads CASSPRAGQELSYEQYF. The CDR3 DNA follows: TGTGCCAGCAGCCCGCGGGCGGGACAGGAACTCTCCTACGAGCAGTACTTC. Drawing the rest from reference TRBV9 and TRBJ2-7, the complete variable domain is DSGVTQTPKHLITATGQRVTLRCSPRSGDLSVYWYQQSLDQGLQFLIQYYNGEERAKGNILERFSAQQFPDLHSELNLSSLELGDSALYFCASSPRAGQELSYEQYFGPGTRLTVT.

This chain joins TRBV6-5 and TRBJ1-1; D is undetermined. Trimming took 4 bases from V and 1 from J, leaving 10 bases between them. The CDR3 has 14 residues. Looked up from germline, CDR1 is MNHEY and CDR2 is SVGAGI. CDR3 sequence (DNA): TGTGCCAGCAGTTCCTATCAGGCGAACACTGAAGCTTTCTTT. Amino acid sequence: CASSSYQANTEAFF.

The genes are TRBV6-5 and TRBJ2-7, with a tentative D call TRBD1 (6 bases). Germline V lookup: CDR1 MNHEY, CDR2 SVGAGI. The CDR3 length is 14 residues. Between the trimmed V and J ends, which lost 6 bases and 0 bases, there was a span of 12 bases. The CDR3 DNA follows: TGTGCCAGCAGCCTCCGGGACACCTCCTACGAGCAGTACTTC. It is translated as CASSLRDTSYEQYF.